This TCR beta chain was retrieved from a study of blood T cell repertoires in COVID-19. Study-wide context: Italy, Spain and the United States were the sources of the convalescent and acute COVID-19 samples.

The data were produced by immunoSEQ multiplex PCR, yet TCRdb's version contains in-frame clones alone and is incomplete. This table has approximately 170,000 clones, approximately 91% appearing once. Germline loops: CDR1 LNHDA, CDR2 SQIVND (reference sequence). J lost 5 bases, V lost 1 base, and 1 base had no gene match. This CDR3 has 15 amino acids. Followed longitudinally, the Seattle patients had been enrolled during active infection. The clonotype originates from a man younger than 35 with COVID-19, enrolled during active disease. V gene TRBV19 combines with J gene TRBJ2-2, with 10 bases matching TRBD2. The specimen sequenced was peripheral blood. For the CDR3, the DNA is TGTGCCAGTAGTATAGCACTAGCGGGAACCGGGGAGCTGTTTTTT. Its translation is CASSIALAGTGELFF.